Sequencing of this T cell receptor beta chain was carried out in a study of cytomegalovirus exposure and HLA in healthy donors. Study-wide results and caveats: It was only CMV serostatus that was available as immune exposure information. Three CMV-associated chains were confirmed in vitro to be specific for CMV antigens.

Vbeta (60) and Jbeta (13) primers were used in the PCR. In the original processing: A follow-up analysis tallied about 80 million unique TCR beta chains, roughly 11 million shared. Using immunoSEQ multiplex PCR, the repertoire was profiled, and TCRdb retains in-frame clones only, with some absent. V and J calls and clone size are given by that table; D and trimming were obtained from the DNA. The table includes about 120,000 clones, about 8% detected once. Trimming left V 2 bases short and J 4 bases short, with 14 bases between. Germline V gene sequence: CDR1 ENHRY, CDR2 SYGVKD. This CDR3 region has 15 residues. Regarding this clone: Its antigen remains unknown.

The chain joins TRBV10-3 to TRBJ1-1; D is ambiguous. This receptor was identified in a woman between 35 and 50 years old in good health and CMV-seropositive. The specimen sequenced was PBMCs. CDR3 in DNA: TGTGCCATCAGTGAGGATCCGGAGTGGGTCACTGAAGCTTTCTTT. Protein product: CAISEDPEWVTEAFF.